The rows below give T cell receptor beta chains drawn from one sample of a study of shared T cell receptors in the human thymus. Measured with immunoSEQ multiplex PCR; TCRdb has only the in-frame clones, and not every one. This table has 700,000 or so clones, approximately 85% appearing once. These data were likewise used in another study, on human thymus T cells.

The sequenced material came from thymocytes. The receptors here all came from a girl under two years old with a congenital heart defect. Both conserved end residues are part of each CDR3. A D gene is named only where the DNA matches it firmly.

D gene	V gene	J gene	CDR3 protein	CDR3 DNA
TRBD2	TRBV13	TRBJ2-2	CASSRAGDPTGELFF	TGTGCCAGCAGCCGCGCGGGGGACCCAACCGGGGAGCTGTTTTTT
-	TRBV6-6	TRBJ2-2	CASRPRVWDTGELFF	TGTGCCAGCAGGCCGAGGGTGTGGGACACCGGGGAGCTGTTTTTT
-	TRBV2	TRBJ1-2	CASSVSAPTSYGYTF	TGTGCCAGCAGTGTGTCAGCGCCAACTTCCTATGGCTACACCTTC
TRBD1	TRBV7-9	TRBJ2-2	CASSQDPGQGLSTGELFF	TGTGCCAGCAGCCAAGACCCGGGACAGGGGTTAAGCACCGGGGAGCTGTTTTTT
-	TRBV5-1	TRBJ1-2	CASSLKDRDYYGYTF	TGCGCCAGCAGCTTAAAGGACAGAGACTACTATGGCTACACCTTC
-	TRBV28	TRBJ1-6	CASSLGANSPLHF	TGTGCCAGCAGTTTAGGAGCTAATTCACCCCTCCACTTT
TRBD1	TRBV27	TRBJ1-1	CASSLSLGQGGEAFF	TGTGCCAGCAGTTTATCGTTAGGACAGGGAGGCGAAGCTTTCTTT
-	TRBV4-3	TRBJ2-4	CASSQDVGTLLAKNIQYF	TGCGCCAGCAGCCAGGATGTAGGGACTCTACTAGCCAAAAACATTCAGTACTTC
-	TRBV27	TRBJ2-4	CASSLKPGAKNIQYF	TGTGCCAGCAGTTTAAAGCCGGGTGCCAAAAACATTCAGTACTTC
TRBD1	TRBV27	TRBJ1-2	CASSLYGPGTDGYTF	TGTGCCAGCAGTTTATACGGCCCCGGGACAGACGGCTACACCTTC
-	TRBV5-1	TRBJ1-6	CASSLVQGYNSPLHF	TGCGCCAGCAGCTTGGTGCAGGGTTATAATTCCCCCCTCCACTTT
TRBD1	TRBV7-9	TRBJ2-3	CASRPKGAGTGGTDTQYF	TGTGCCAGCAGGCCTAAGGGAGCCGGGACAGGGGGAACAGATACGCAGTATTTT